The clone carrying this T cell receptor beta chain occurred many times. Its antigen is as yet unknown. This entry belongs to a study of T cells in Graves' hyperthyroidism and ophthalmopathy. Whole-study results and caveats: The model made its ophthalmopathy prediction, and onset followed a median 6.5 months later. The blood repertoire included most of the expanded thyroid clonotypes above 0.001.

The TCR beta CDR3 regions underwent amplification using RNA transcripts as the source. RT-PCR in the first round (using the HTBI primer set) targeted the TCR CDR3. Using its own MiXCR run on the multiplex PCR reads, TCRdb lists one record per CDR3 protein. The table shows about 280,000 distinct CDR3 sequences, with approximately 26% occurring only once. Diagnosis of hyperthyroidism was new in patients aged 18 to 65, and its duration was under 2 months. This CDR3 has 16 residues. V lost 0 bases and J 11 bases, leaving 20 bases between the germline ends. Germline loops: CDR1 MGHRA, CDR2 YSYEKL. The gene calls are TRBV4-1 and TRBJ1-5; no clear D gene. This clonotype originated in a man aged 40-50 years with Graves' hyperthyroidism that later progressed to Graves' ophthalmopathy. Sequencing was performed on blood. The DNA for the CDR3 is TGCGCCAGCAGCCAAGATAGTACGAGGGCCCCGTTTTCCCAGCATTTT. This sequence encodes CASSQDSTRAPFSQHF.